This TCR beta chain was obtained from a study of shared clonotypes between healthy human individuals. The CDR3 runs 12 residues. Losses at the gene ends were 8 bases for V and 6 bases for J; bases not matched to a gene: 6. From germline, CDR1 is MDHEN and CDR2 SYDVKM. The assay was immunoSEQ multiplex PCR, and TCRdb's table has in-frame clones only and misses some. Of more than 2 million clones in the sample, roughly 95% were seen once. This clone was recorded once. This rearrangement joins TRBV28 to TRBJ2-7; 8 bases align to TRBD1. The source is a man between 18 and 29 years old in good health. Sequenced input: naive CD4+ T cells sorted from blood. Subset reported: CD45RA+ positively selected. CDR3 sequence reads: CASQGALVEQYF. CDR3 coding DNA: TGTGCCAGCCAGGGGGCGCTTGTCGAGCAGTACTTC.